What follows describes a single T cell receptor beta chain. This clone appeared once. There is no known antigen for this receptor. A junction boundary mismatches the germline segment, possibly from a read error. These data are taken from a study of metastatic and nonmetastatic thyroid tumors (dated by TCRdb to about 2020). With respect to the entire study: The researchers compared repertoires between peripheral blood samples and tumor or nodule tissue samples from patients with malignant or benign thyroid disease.

CDR1 and CDR2 are drawn from the germline V gene (reference sequence): DFQATT, SNEGSKA. The CDR3 contains 12 residues, cysteine and phenylalanine counted. Here the CDR3 DNA is all that survives: 36 bases in frame from base 1. Results and caveats for the whole study, not just this receptor: TCR beta diversity was reported as significantly higher in malignant tumors than in benign nodules, in both blood and tumor samples.

Library preparation employed PCR. The reads were generated on an Illumina HiSeq 4000. High-throughput sequencing was used to profile the TCR beta-chain CDR3 region of each patient. The authors' analysis ran thus. The researchers built a classifier to tell apart papillary thyroid cancer patients with distant metastasis, based on CDR3 differences among clinicopathological groups. The Shannon index was used to assess repertoire diversity, and the Morisita-Horn index was used to assess tumor-blood repertoire similarity. TCRdb reprocessed the public reads (quality trimming at Q25 with fastp, clone calling with MiXCR) and kept in-frame beta chains. None of the V and J calls come from the authors' own analysis; TCRdb made them. A total of approximately 42,000 clones appear in this sample, roughly 26% of them only once. The ten largest make up about 14% of the sample. No treatment had been received by any patient before thyroid surgery. Patient clinical samples collected from about 2011 to 2018 were retrospectively analysed using T-cell receptor beta sequencing.

The receptor was derived from a female donor with papillary thyroid cancer or a benign thyroid nodule (not recorded which). Some clones in this sample may be carry-over from other donors' samples. The sample taken for sequencing was tumor tissue. In this chain, TRBV20-1 is recombined with TRBJ2-7; the D gene cannot be named for sure. The bases read TGCAGTCCTAGAGTGGAGAACTACGAGCAGTACTTC. This yields the protein CSPRVENYEQYF.